This T cell receptor (beta chain) was found in a study of blood T cell repertoires in COVID-19. Trimming at V came to 2 bases and at J to 4 bases, leaving 3 bases not matched to a gene. Germline CDR1 and CDR2: SGHAT and FQNNGV. This CDR3 is 16 amino acids long. Repertoires were generated with immunoSEQ multiplex PCR, while TCRdb's copy carries only in-frame clones and drops some. The table lists about 150,000 clones, 70% to 85% of them singletons. This TCR was recovered from a woman aged 80 or over with acute or convalescent COVID-19. The rearrangement uses TRBV11-2 and TRBJ2-1; TRBD2 matches at 12 bases. The sequencing sample was made of peripheral blood. The CDR3, as DNA: TGTGCCAGCAGCTTATCAGGGACTAGCGGGTACAATGAGCAGTTCTTC. It translates to CASSLSGTSGYNEQFF.